The 12 T cell receptor beta chains below were found in one sample sequenced in a study of CD8 T cells in Susac syndrome (dated by TCRdb to the late 2010s). Library prep was done by the immunoSEQ multiplex PCR assay. RNA was extracted using the RNeasy kit, and roughly 0.5 to 1 ug of the RNA was reverse transcribed with random hexamers. In-frame beta chains were kept once TCRdb had trimmed the public reads at Q25 with fastp and called clones with MiXCR. Each CDR3 protein appears once, grouped with its most common genes and DNA. The table for this sample lists 200,000 or so distinct CDR3 sequences; under 97% of them were counted only once. The ten largest clones take up roughly 0.095% of the sample. Material for sequencing was CD4+ T cells from PBMCs. These receptors all stem from a human donor with multiple sclerosis.

The chain recombines TRBV18 with TRBJ2-7; TRBD1 aligns across 7 bases. Germline CDR1 is KGHSH and CDR2 is LQKENI. J gave up 3 bases and V 6 bases, and 11 bases lay outside the gene matches. The CDR3 length is 15 residues. The CDR3 loop is CASSTDGQVLYEQYF. The CDR3, as DNA: TGTGCCAGCTCGACGGACGGACAGGTCCTCTACGAGCAGTACTTC.

V and J are TRBV3-1 and TRBJ2-1, with 7 bases identical to TRBD2. V lost 1 base and J lost 1; bases outside the gene matches: 7. Germline V gives CDR1 LGHDT, CDR2 YNNKEL (reference sequence). CDR3 length equals 17 residues. Here the CDR3 DNA reads TGTGCCAGCAGCCAAGCGGCTACGGGGGGATCCTACAATGAGCAGTTCTTC. It is translated as CASSQAATGGSYNEQFF.

The chain employs TRBV23-1 and TRBJ2-1; D unclear. TRBV23-1 belongs to the ORF category, with a function that is uncertain. The CDR3 covers 15 residues. Trimming shortened V by 0 bases and J by 7 bases, and 13 bases separated the two germline ends. CDR3 loop: CASSQSGHIMNEQFF. CDR3 nucleotide sequence: TGCGCCAGCAGTCAATCGGGTCATATTATGAATGAGCAGTTCTTC.

The gene calls are TRBV7-9 and TRBJ1-1; TRBD1 is a possible D gene (5 bases). The germline gives CDR1 SEHNR, CDR2 FQNEAQ (reference sequence). With 2 bases removed from V and 10 bases from J, the gap between germline ends came to 11 bases. The CDR3 sequence is 12 residues long. In DNA, the CDR3 is TGTGCCAGCAGCTTAACCGACCAGGGAGCTTTCTTT. Its translation: CASSLTDQGAFF. Full variable domain (missing parts from reference TRBV7-9 and TRBJ1-1): DTGVSQNPRHKITKRGQNVTFRCDPISEHNRLYWYRQTLGQGPEFLTYFQNEAQLEKSRLLSDRFSAERPKGSFSTLEIQRTEQGDSAMYLCASSLTDQGAFFGQGTRLTVV.

A remark on this clonotype: The CDR3 does not end in the conserved phenylalanine or tryptophan, so this is likely a read error. The limits of the CDR3 on the DNA are not certain, so only TCRdb's listed CDR3 is given. This chain uses TRBV20-1 with TRBJ2-1; the table's D call TRBD1 went unverified against the DNA. Germline CDR1 is DFQATT and CDR2 is SNEGSKA (reference sequence). Including both end residues, the CDR3 is 15 amino acids long. The CDR3: CSARDRVLSTTEEAV.

V is TRBV10-3 and J is TRBJ2-5, with 9 positions matching TRBD1. The CDR3 sequence is 15 residues long. Germline CDR1 reads ENHRY; CDR2 reads SYGVKD. V lost 4 bases, J lost 1 base, and 4 bases stayed unmatched. Here the CDR3 reads CAISVEDRGQETQYF. The CDR3 bases are TGTGCCATCAGTGTTGAGGACAGGGGCCAAGAGACCCAGTACTTC.

This clonotype has only a few counts. V usage is TRBV13 and J usage is TRBJ2-3, with D uncertain. Trimming removed 4 bases from V and 1 base from J, with 6 bases in between. CDR3 length: 13 amino acids. Germline CDR1 PRHDT, CDR2 FYEKMQ (reference sequence). CDR3 DNA: TGTGCCAGCAGCTCTCCGGGCACAGATACGCAGTATTTT. This translates into CASSSPGTDTQYF.

The rearrangement joins TRBV20-1 to TRBJ2-5; 13 nucleotides align to TRBD2. This CDR3 has 15 amino acids. V shed 5 bases, J shed 7 bases, and the junction held 10 bases outside the gene matches. Per the germline V gene, CDR1 is DFQATT and CDR2 is SNEGSKA (reference sequence). CDR3 DNA sequence: TGCAGTGCTTCTACTAGCGGGGGGGCGGCGGTGACCCAGTACTTC. Translation: CSASTSGGAAVTQYF.

The chain employs TRBV30 and TRBJ1-5, with 8 bases that match TRBD1. CDR3 size: 15 residues. Germline assignment: CDR1 GTSNPN and CDR2 SVGIG (reference sequence). V was clipped by 3 bases and J by 7 bases; unmatched bases: 11. Written as DNA, the CDR3 is TGTGCCTGGAGCACGGACAGGGAGCGAAGCCAGCCCCAGCATTTT. It translates to CAWSTDRERSQPQHF. Full variable domain (rest looked up from reference TRBV30 and TRBJ1-5): SQTIHQWPATLVQPVGSPLSLECTVEGTSNPNLYWYRQAAGRGLQLLFYSVGIGQISSEVPQNLSASRPQDRQFILSSKKLLLSDSGFYLCAWSTDRERSQPQHFGDGTRLSIL.

The rearrangement links TRBV19 to TRBJ2-7; D gene ambiguous. This CDR3 is built from 14 residues. Per germline, CDR1 LNHDA and CDR2 SQIVND (reference sequence). Trimming took off 5 bases at V and 3 bases at J, with 14 bases between the two ends. CDR3 region: CASSRSIGGYEQYF. CDR3 sequence (DNA): TGTGCCAGTAGTCGTAGTATTGGTGGCTACGAGCAGTACTTC.

V is TRBV6-5 and J is TRBJ1-1; no clear D. V was cut by 4 bases and J by 6 bases, with 12 bases left in between. The CDR3 is made up of 13 amino acids. Germline V gives CDR1 MNHEY, CDR2 SVGAGI. This CDR3 reads CASSSQFEAEAFF. CDR3 bases: TGTGCCAGCAGTTCTCAATTCGAGGCTGAAGCTTTCTTT.

This clonotype occurred a few times. V gene TRBV20-1 combines with J gene TRBJ1-4, with 8 positions matching TRBD1. The J segment lost 8 bases and the V segment lost 2 bases, leaving 13 bases of the junction unmatched. Germline values: CDR1 DFQATT, CDR2 SNEGSKA (reference sequence). The CDR3 is 16 amino acids. This CDR3 is CSARPRRGLIEEKLFF. The CDR3, as DNA: TGCAGTGCTAGACCGCGCAGGGGGCTAATCGAGGAAAAACTGTTTTTT.